These 22 T cell receptor beta chains were sequenced from one sample in a study of T cells in Graves' hyperthyroidism and ophthalmopathy. The CDR3 regions of TCR beta were amplified from RNA transcripts. The HTBI primer set drove a first-round RT-PCR of the TCR CDR3. TCRdb re-analysed the multiplex PCR reads in MiXCR, keeping a single row per CDR3 protein. Of 300,000 or so distinct CDR3 sequences in the sample, 21% are singletons; the top ten hold around 50%. Sequenced: blood. These TCRs come from a woman in her fifties or sixties with Graves' hyperthyroidism.

The chain employs TRBV6-1 and TRBJ2-5, with 16 bases lining up with TRBD2. Unmatched junction bases numbered 13, after V lost 6 bases and J lost 9 bases. The germline V gene has CDR1 MNHNS and CDR2 SASEGT. The CDR3 runs to 17 residues. The CDR3, as DNA: TGTGCCAGCAGCCCTAGAACCGGGACTAGCGGGGGGGTGGCCCAGTACTTC. Translation gives CASSPRTGTSGGVAQYF.

This clonotype was observed many times. The CDR3 loop is CASSSTGGRLSETQYF. In DNA, the CDR3 is TGTGCCAGCAGCTCTACGGGCGGGCGTCTCTCGGAGACCCAGTACTTC. The chain recombines TRBV7-9 with TRBJ2-5, with TRBD2 as a possible D gene (5 bases). CDR1 and CDR2 from the germline V gene are SEHNR and FQNEAQ (reference sequence). Trimming took off 4 bases at V and 5 bases at J, with 20 bases between the two ends. This CDR3 has 16 residues.

This clonotype was observed a few times. The chain combines TRBV15 with TRBJ1-1; the D gene is possibly TRBD1 (6 bases). Germline V gene sequence: CDR1 LNHNV, CDR2 YYDKDF (reference sequence). The V end lost 5 bases, the J end lost 2 bases, and 18 bases lay between the germline ends. The CDR3 runs to 16 residues. The CDR3 DNA sequence: TGTGCCACCAGCCCCCGGAGGGGGGGGGTTAACACTGAAGCTTTCTTT. This sequence encodes CATSPRRGGVNTEAFF.

This clonotype showed up just a few times. Since no conserved phenylalanine or tryptophan closes the CDR3, a read error is the likely cause. The chain employs TRBV7-3 and TRBJ2-7; D is unclear. This CDR3 has 12 amino acids. Trimming removed 5 bases from V and 3 bases from J, with 8 bases in between. Germline values: CDR1 SGHTA, CDR2 FQGTGA. The CDR3: CASSPDLYEQYL. CDR3 bases: TGTGCCAGCAGCCCGGACCTCTACGAGCAGTACCTC.

This clonotype was recorded many times. This chain connects TRBV5-5 to TRBJ2-3; D not resolved. Germline V CDR1 and CDR2: SGHKS, YYEKEE (reference sequence). Trimming took off 1 base at V and 0 bases at J, with 9 bases between the two ends. This CDR3 contains 15 residues. The CDR3 DNA sequence: TGTGCCAGCAGCTTGACACAGCCTAGCACAGATACGCAGTATTTT. Its translation: CASSLTQPSTDTQYF.

This clonotype was picked up many times. V usage is TRBV7-9 and J usage is TRBJ2-2, with 9 bases that match TRBD1. This CDR3 region has 15 residues. Unmatched junction bases numbered 5, after V lost 5 bases and J lost 4 bases. The germline V gene encodes CDR1 SEHNR and CDR2 FQNEAQ (reference sequence). In nucleotides, the CDR3 is TGTGCCAGCAGCGCGGGACAGGGTAGCACCGGGGAGCTGTTTTTT. Protein product: CASSAGQGSTGELFF.

This clonotype was found many times. The genes are TRBV6-1 and TRBJ2-7; 11 bases are shared with TRBD1. Germline lookup yields CDR1 MNHNS and CDR2 SASEGT. The V segment lost 5 bases and the J segment 7 bases; nucleotides outside the gene matches: 7. The CDR3 length is 14 residues. The CDR3 region is CASSQGQGAREQYF. CDR3 bases: TGTGCCAGCAGTCAAGGACAGGGGGCGCGAGAGCAGTACTTC.

This clonotype was observed a few times. The chain couples TRBV10-1 to TRBJ1-4; 9 bases fit TRBD1. Losses at the gene ends were 4 bases for V and 8 bases for J; bases not matched to a gene: 5. Germline CDR1 is WNHNN and CDR2 is SYGVQD (reference sequence). This CDR3 region has 14 residues. CDR3 residues: CASSVDRGFEKLFF. The CDR3, as DNA: TGCGCCAGCAGTGTGGACAGGGGTTTCGAAAAACTGTTTTTT.

This clonotype was seen many times. The chain couples TRBV7-8 to TRBJ1-2, with 9 positions matching TRBD1. Germline CDR1 reads SGHVS; CDR2 reads FQNEAQ. V lost 4 bases, J lost 4 bases, and 7 bases stayed unmatched. The CDR3 spans 15 residues. For the CDR3, the DNA is TGTGCCAGCAGCTCCGTGGCGGGACAGGGCTATGGCTACACCTTC. Translation: CASSSVAGQGYGYTF. Full variable domain (remainder filled in from reference TRBV7-8 and TRBJ1-2): GAGVSQSPRYKVAKRGQDVALRCDPISGHVSLFWYQQALGQGPEFLTYFQNEAQLDKSGLPSDRFFAERPEGSVSTLKIQRTQQEDSAVYLCASSSVAGQGYGYTFGSGTRLTVV.

This clonotype was counted many times. V gene TRBV6-5 combines with J gene TRBJ2-7; 7 bases are shared with TRBD2. Germline CDR1 reads MNHEY; CDR2 reads SVGAGI. CDR3 length: 15 residues. Unmatched junction bases numbered 6, after V lost 0 bases and J lost 4 bases. The chain's CDR3 is CASSYSRRERYEQYF. CDR3 DNA sequence: TGTGCCAGCAGTTACTCGCGGCGGGAGAGATACGAGCAGTACTTC.

This clonotype was counted ten times or more. DNA for the CDR3: TGTGCCAGCAGCTTAGGACAGGGGACAGATACGCAGTATTTT. Translated, it gives CASSLGQGTDTQYF. This sequence joins TRBV7-9 and TRBJ2-3; 8 bases line up with TRBD1. The V segment lost 1 base and the J segment 3 bases; nucleotides outside the gene matches: 0. Germline loops: CDR1 SEHNR, CDR2 FQNEAQ (reference sequence). The CDR3 is made up of 14 amino acids.

The chain couples TRBV18 to TRBJ2-4; tentative D call: TRBD1 (6 bases). This CDR3 comprises 14 residues. The ends were cut back, 4 bases at V and 8 bases at J, with 15 bases in the middle. Germline V gene data show CDR1 as KGHSH and CDR2 as LQKENI. CDR3 sequence (DNA): TGTGCCAGCTCACTGTATAGGGGGAGTGACATTCAGTACTTC. This encodes CASSLYRGSDIQYF.

The chain uses TRBV7-9 and TRBJ2-3; 10 bases agree with TRBD1. Germline CDR1 is SEHNR and CDR2 is FQNEAQ (reference sequence). Trimming cost V 2 bases and J 3 bases; bases outside gene matches: 8. The CDR3 runs to 17 residues. The chain's CDR3 is CASSLWGQGPFTDTQYF. The CDR3 DNA reads as TGTGCCAGCAGCTTATGGGGACAGGGGCCCTTTACAGATACGCAGTATTTT.

The table lists this clonotype with a few counts. The V gene is TRBV28, the J gene TRBJ1-2; D unresolved. The CDR3 has 12 amino acids. Germline values: CDR1 MDHEN, CDR2 SYDVKM. Trimming took 4 bases from V and 11 from J, leaving 14 bases between them. CDR3 protein: CASSSSVLWYTF. The CDR3 DNA reads TGTGCCAGCAGTTCCTCGGTCCTGTGGTACACCTTC.

In nucleotides, the CDR3 is TGTGCCAGCAGTAGGGGGAACCCATTTGGAGCTTTCTTT. Translation: CASSRGNPFGAFF. V usage is TRBV6-1 and J usage is TRBJ1-1, with a tentative D call TRBD1 (6 bases). Trimming removed 5 bases from V and 10 bases from J, with 17 bases in between. CDR1 is MNHNS, CDR2 SASEGT, per germline. The CDR3 spans 13 residues.

In its sample, this clonotype was seen a few times. This chain connects TRBV6-1 to TRBJ1-1; tentative D call: TRBD1 (6 bases). CDR3 size: 13 residues. Deletions cut 5 bases from V and 4 bases from J, with 11 bases between. Germline CDR1 MNHNS, CDR2 SASEGT. The CDR3 DNA reads as TGTGCCAGCAGTTATCAAGGGGGCACTGAAGCTTTCTTT. Amino acids: CASSYQGGTEAFF.

Many counts were recorded for this clonotype. This chain links TRBV28 with TRBJ2-7; D is uncertain. This CDR3 has 15 residues. V was shortened by 3 bases and J by 4 bases, with 16 bases between the two germline ends. CDR1 MDHEN and CDR2 SYDVKM come from the germline V gene. The CDR3, as DNA: TGTGCCAGCAGTTTTTGGATCGAGAGAAATTACGAGCAGTACTTC. This sequence encodes CASSFWIERNYEQYF.

This clonotype has ten or more counts. This chain joins TRBV10-3 and TRBJ2-3; either TRBD1 or TRBD2 may supply D (6 bases each). Between the trimmed V and J ends, which lost 2 bases and 0 bases, there was a span of 12 bases. Germline V gives CDR1 ENHRY, CDR2 SYGVKD. The CDR3 length is 16 residues. CDR3 sequence: CAISEVRGLSTDTQYF. CDR3 DNA: TGTGCCATCAGTGAGGTTCGGGGGCTAAGCACAGATACGCAGTATTTT.

This clonotype came up many times. The chain recombines TRBV28 with TRBJ1-3; no clear D. Germline CDR1 reads MDHEN; CDR2 reads SYDVKM. This CDR3 region has 14 residues. V lost 4 bases and J 2 bases, leaving 9 bases between the germline ends. The CDR3 DNA follows: TGTGCCAGCAGTTCTCGTGTCGCTGGAAACACCATATATTTT. This translates into CASSSRVAGNTIYF.

This clonotype was observed a few times. The chain carries TRBV19 and TRBJ1-2, with D perhaps matching TRBD1 (5 bases). Trimming removed 3 bases from V and 4 bases from J, with 15 bases in between. Germline lookup yields CDR1 LNHDA and CDR2 SQIVND (reference sequence). CDR3 length equals 15 residues. The chain's CDR3 is CASSIWKRGIYGYTF. For the CDR3, the DNA is TGTGCCAGTAGTATTTGGAAAAGGGGAATCTATGGCTACACCTTC. Looking up the rest from reference TRBV19 and TRBJ1-2 gives the full variable domain: DGGITQSPKYLFRKEGQNVTLSCEQNLNHDAMYWYRQDPGQGLRLIYYSQIVNDFQKGDIAEGYSVSREKKESFPLTVTSAQKNPTAFYLCASSIWKRGIYGYTFGSGTRLTVV.

This clonotype was observed many times. This chain connects TRBV28 to TRBJ2-7; maybe TRBD1 (7 bases). Germline V lookup: CDR1 MDHEN, CDR2 SYDVKM. The V and J ends lost 5 bases and 0 bases respectively, with 20 bases between them. The CDR3 spans 17 residues. The chain's CDR3 is CASSGGTARKYSYEQYF. CDR3 DNA: TGTGCCAGCAGTGGCGGGACAGCCAGAAAGTACTCCTACGAGCAGTACTTC.

This rearrangement joins TRBV2 to TRBJ2-3, with 7 bases fitting TRBD1. Germline CDR1 reads SNHLY; CDR2 reads FYNNEI. This CDR3 comprises 14 residues. V shed 6 bases and J 7 bases; nucleotides not matched to a gene: 10. This CDR3 is CASRVSTGKNTQYF. In DNA form, the CDR3 reads TGTGCCAGCAGGGTCTCGACAGGGAAGAATACGCAGTATTTT.